The sequence of this T cell receptor (beta chain) was determined in a study of T cells expressing NK-cell markers. TCRdb reprocessed the 5' RACE reads and reports one entry per CDR3 protein, with no DNA. This specimen shows fewer than 400,000 distinct CDR3 sequences; the ten leading clones hold about 10%. From germline, CDR1 is SGHDT and CDR2 YYEEEE. This CDR3 region has 14 residues. The sequenced material came from blood T cells: a sorted CD56 or NKG2C T cell subset, CD4+ or CD8+ T cells, or bulk PBMC T cells (not recorded which). V gene TRBV5-6 combines with J gene TRBJ2-1. The TCR originated in a woman between 45 and 60 years old in good health. The CDR3 sequence is CASSLDLGLSEQFF.